Listed below are T cell receptor beta chains from one sample, sequenced in a study of human T cells and chemical hapten exposure. TCRdb fed the RACE reads into MiXCR, producing one record per CDR3 protein. The sample lists 75,000 to 100,000 distinct CDR3 sequences; roughly 12% were seen once. Sequencing was performed on whole blood, taken in connection with sensitization to the hapten diphenylcyclopropenone (DPC). These receptor sequences come from a woman in her thirties or forties with alopecia areata. Some clones in this sample may be carry-over from other donors' samples. Each CDR3 is given with its conserved first and last residue. A D gene is named only where the DNA matches it firmly. Where a row states a size, it is once, few, many or the class of an expanded clone; other rows omit it.

j_gene | v_gene | d_gene | abundance | CDR3aa | CDR3nt
TRBJ2-4 | TRBV18 | NA | few | CASSPPVGVQYF | TGTGCCAGCTCACCACCGGTCGGGGTTCAGTACTTC
TRBJ2-7 | TRBV6-5 | NA | NA | CASRSSWQANEQYF | TGTGCCAGCAGGTCCTCTTGGCAGGCAAACGAGCAGTACTTC
TRBJ1-2 | TRBV6-1 | NA | many | CASSLRQGGDYGYTF | TGTGCCAGCAGTCTTCGACAAGGAGGAGACTATGGCTACACCTTC
TRBJ1-1 | TRBV7-8 | NA | many | CASSFKGTEAFF | TGTGCCAGCAGCTTCAAAGGCACTGAAGCTTTCTTT
TRBJ1-4 | TRBV7-2 | TRBD1 | few | CASSLGTGNNEKLFF | TGTGCCAGCAGCCTAGGGACAGGGAATAATGAAAAACTGTTTTTT
TRBJ1-1 | TRBV28 | TRBD1 | NA | CASSLSQGGEAFF | TGTGCCAGCAGTTTAAGTCAGGGGGGTGAAGCTTTCTTT
TRBJ1-5 | TRBV29-1 | TRBD1 | NA | CSARQGKQPQHF | TGCAGCGCGCGACAGGGCAAACAGCCCCAGCATTTT
TRBJ2-4 | TRBV3-1 | TRBD2 | many | CASSPTSGSVAKNIQYF | TGTGCCAGCAGTCCGACTAGCGGGAGTGTAGCCAAAAACATTCAGTACTTC
TRBJ2-1 | TRBV6-1 | NA | NA | CASSDSTQVEEEQFF | TGTGCCAGCAGTGATTCAACGCAGGTCGAGGAGGAGCAGTTCTTC
TRBJ2-3 | TRBV7-3 | TRBD1 | once | CASSPNGQGTDTQYF | TGTGCCAGCAGCCCGAATGGACAGGGTACAGATACGCAGTATTTT
TRBJ2-3 | TRBV28 | TRBD2 | few | CASSLHTSGDTQYF | TGTGCCAGCAGTTTACACACTAGCGGAGATACGCAGTATTTT
TRBJ2-1 | TRBV29-1 | TRBD1 | many | CSVRDSSYNEQFF | TGCAGCGTACGGGACAGCTCCTACAATGAGCAGTTCTTC
TRBJ2-1 | TRBV9 | TRBD2 | NA | CASSVVIAGGIHEQFF | TGTGCCAGCAGCGTAGTGATAGCGGGAGGGATCCATGAGCAGTTCTTC
TRBJ2-3 | TRBV4-3 | TRBD2 | NA | CASSQDLAGGPTDTQYF | TGCGCCAGCAGCCAAGATTTAGCGGGAGGGCCCACAGATACGCAGTATTTT
TRBJ1-1 | TRBV12-3/TRBV12-4 | NA | many | CASSSYSQRNTEAFF | TGTGCCAGCAGTTCATACTCACAGAGGAACACTGAAGCTTTCTTT
TRBJ1-1 | TRBV28 | NA | many | CASSFVQGEAFF | TGTGCCAGCAGTTTCGTCCAGGGTGAAGCTTTCTTT
TRBJ2-7 | TRBV9 | TRBD1 | NA | CASSALRDRDF | TGTGCCAGCAGCGCCCTCCGGGACAGAGACTTC
TRBJ2-7 | TRBV4-1 | TRBD1 | NA | CASSQSGQGIWEQYF | TGCGCCAGCAGCCAGTCGGGACAGGGTATCTGGGAGCAGTACTTC
TRBJ1-5 | TRBV19 | NA | few | CASSIGAGDQPQHF | TGTGCCAGTAGTATAGGGGCAGGGGATCAGCCCCAGCATTTT
TRBJ1-4 | TRBV6-1 | NA | few | CASSEKELFF | TGTGCCAGCAGTGAGAAAGAACTGTTTTTT
TRBJ1-5 | TRBV4-3 | TRBD1 | few | CASSPDRGRNQPQHF | TGCGCCAGCAGCCCCGACAGGGGAAGAAATCAGCCCCAGCATTTT
TRBJ2-3 | TRBV5-1 | NA | few | CASSLDAGPSTDTQYF | TGCGCCAGCAGCTTGGACGCGGGGCCCAGCACAGATACGCAGTATTTT
TRBJ2-5 | TRBV12-3/TRBV12-4 | NA | NA | CASSFSRDETQYF | TGTGCCAGCAGTTTTAGCAGAGACGAGACCCAGTACTTC
TRBJ2-1 | TRBV7-3 | NA | many | CASSFSMEGEQFF | TGTGCCAGCAGCTTCTCAATGGAGGGGGAGCAGTTCTTC
TRBJ2-7 | TRBV20-1 | NA | few | CSARGGSDTNEQYF | TGCAGTGCTAGGGGGGGAAGTGATACCAACGAGCAGTACTTC
TRBJ2-2 | TRBV12-3/TRBV12-4 | TRBD2 | many | CASSPSGRAWAGELFF | TGTGCCAGCAGCCCTAGCGGGAGGGCCTGGGCCGGGGAGCTGTTTTTT
TRBJ2-3 | TRBV12-3/TRBV12-4 | NA | many | CASRAQGLTDTQYF | TGTGCCAGCAGGGCCCAGGGGCTTACAGATACGCAGTATTTT
TRBJ2-3 | TRBV4-2 | NA | few | CASSQDGEATDTQYF | TGTGCCAGCAGCCAAGATGGGGAAGCCACAGATACGCAGTATTTT
TRBJ2-7 | TRBV5-1 | TRBD1 | many | CASTTGTGTYEQYF | TGCGCCAGCACCACCGGGACAGGGACGTACGAGCAGTACTTC
TRBJ1-2 | TRBV6-6 | NA | NA | CASSYLESTYGYTF | TGTGCCAGCAGTTACTTAGAGTCCACCTATGGCTACACCTTC
TRBJ1-2 | TRBV6-4 | TRBD1 | NA | CASRPTGGNYGYTF | TGTGCCAGCAGACCGACAGGGGGAAACTATGGCTACACCTTC
TRBJ2-3 | TRBV4-3 | NA | NA | CASSQTARTDTQYF | TGCGCCAGCAGCCAAACCGCGCGGACAGATACGCAGTATTTT
TRBJ2-7 | TRBV9 | NA | NA | CASSSRDSGYYEQYF | TGTGCCAGCAGCTCAAGGGACTCGGGATACTACGAGCAGTACTTC
TRBJ1-6 | TRBV27 | NA | NA | CASSLYGHKPHSYNSPLHF | TGTGCCAGCAGTTTATATGGACACAAACCTCACTCCTATAATTCACCCCTCCACTTT
TRBJ1-1 | TRBV5-1 | TRBD1 | few | CASSSGQGRAFF | TGCGCCAGCAGCTCGGGACAGGGGAGAGCTTTCTTT
TRBJ2-7 | TRBV20-1 | NA | NA | CSAPYIAGEQYF | TGCAGTGCCCCATATATTGCGGGGGAGCAGTACTTC
TRBJ1-1 | TRBV6-5 | NA | few | CASSYRTWTEAFF | TGTGCCAGCAGTTACAGGACCTGGACTGAAGCTTTCTTT
TRBJ2-7 | TRBV10-3 | NA | NA | CAINDNRGGLYEQYF | TGTGCCATCAACGATAACAGGGGAGGACTCTACGAGCAGTACTTC
TRBJ2-3 | TRBV10-3 | TRBD1 | NA | CAISERQGRTDTQYF | TGTGCCATCAGTGAGAGACAGGGGAGAACAGATACGCAGTATTTT
TRBJ2-1 | TRBV7-6 | TRBD2 | NA | CASSLAPGLAGWGEQFF | TGTGCCAGCAGCTTAGCCCCGGGACTAGCGGGGTGGGGTGAGCAGTTCTTC
TRBJ2-3 | TRBV7-9 | NA | many | CASIADTQYF | TGTGCCAGCATAGCAGATACGCAGTATTTT
TRBJ2-5 | TRBV4-1 | TRBD2 | many | CASSQTIAGGGETQYF | TGCGCCAGCAGCCAAACCATAGCGGGAGGGGGAGAGACCCAGTACTTC
TRBJ1-1 | TRBV18 | NA | few | CASSPKGGSFHTEAFF | TGTGCCAGCTCACCGAAAGGGGGGAGTTTTCACACTGAAGCTTTCTTT
TRBJ1-5 | TRBV19 | NA | once | CASKEGAGYNQPQHF | TGTGCCAGTAAGGAAGGGGCTGGGTACAATCAGCCCCAGCATTTT
TRBJ1-5 | TRBV24-1 | NA | few | CATSGGKDNQPQHF | TGTGCCACCAGTGGGGGGAAAGACAATCAGCCCCAGCATTTT
TRBJ2-2 | TRBV7-6 | NA | few | CASSPPGGPNTGELFF | TGTGCCAGCAGCCCCCCAGGTGGGCCGAACACCGGGGAGCTGTTTTTT
TRBJ2-1 | TRBV7-2 | TRBD2 | NA | CASSLASGGSSSYNEQFF | TGTGCCAGCAGCTTAGCCTCTGGCGGGAGTTCGTCCTACAATGAGCAGTTCTTC
TRBJ1-1 | TRBV27 | NA | many | CASSLMGNAFF | TGTGCCAGCAGTTTGATGGGAAACGCTTTCTTT
TRBJ2-1 | TRBV6-1 | NA | few | CASRGSRAKQFF | TGTGCCAGCAGAGGGTCCCGGGCCAAGCAGTTCTTC
TRBJ2-3 | TRBV6-5 | NA | few | CASSYSLVADTQYF | TGTGCCAGCAGTTACTCCTTAGTCGCAGATACGCAGTATTTT
TRBJ1-3 | TRBV2 | NA | NA | CASRKTGTDGNTIYF | TGTGCCAGCAGGAAGACGGGGACTGACGGAAACACCATATATTTT
TRBJ2-2 | TRBV29-1 | TRBD2 | many | CSVRGGGNTGELFF | TGCAGCGTTAGGGGCGGGGGAAACACCGGGGAGCTGTTTTTT
TRBJ2-3 | TRBV12-3/TRBV12-4 | NA | NA | CASRRMTALRTDTQYF | TGTGCCAGCAGGCGTATGACGGCCCTTCGCACAGATACGCAGTATTTT
TRBJ2-1 | TRBV11-2 | TRBD2 | NA | CASSYTGTSDHEQFF | TGTGCCAGCAGCTATACCGGGACTAGCGATCATGAGCAGTTCTTC
TRBJ1-1 | TRBV3-1 | NA | NA | CASSPDSNTEAFF | TGTGCCAGCAGCCCCGACAGCAACACTGAAGCTTTCTTT
TRBJ2-3 | TRBV29-1 | TRBD2 | few | CSLGRASGRPDTQYF | TGCAGCCTGGGACGGGCTAGCGGGAGACCAGATACGCAGTATTTT
TRBJ2-3 | TRBV24-1 | TRBD2 | NA | CATSDPGGPAGGGDTQYF | TGTGCCACCAGTGATCCCGGGGGCCCAGCGGGAGGGGGAGATACGCAGTATTTT
TRBJ1-5 | TRBV6-6 | NA | NA | CASTQDSSGNQPQHF | TGTGCCAGCACTCAGGATAGTAGCGGCAATCAGCCCCAGCATTTT
TRBJ2-1 | TRBV27 | TRBD1 | few | CASSPETGTGRDNEQFF | TGTGCCAGCAGTCCCGAAACCGGGACAGGGCGGGACAATGAGCAGTTCTTC